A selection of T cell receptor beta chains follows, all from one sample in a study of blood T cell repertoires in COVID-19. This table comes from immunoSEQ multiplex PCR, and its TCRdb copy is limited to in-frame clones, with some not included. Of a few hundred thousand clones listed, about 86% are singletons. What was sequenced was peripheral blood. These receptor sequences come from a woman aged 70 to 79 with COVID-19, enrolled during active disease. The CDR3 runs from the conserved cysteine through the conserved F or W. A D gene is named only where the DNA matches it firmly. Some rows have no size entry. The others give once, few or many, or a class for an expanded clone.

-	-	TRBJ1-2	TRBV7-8	TGTGCCAGCAGCTTAACTCCGGCTAACTATGGCTACACCTTC	CASSLTPANYGYTF
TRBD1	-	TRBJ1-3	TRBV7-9	TGTGCCAGCAGCCCGCTGAAGGGGGCCTATGGAAACACCATATATTTT	CASSPLKGAYGNTIYF
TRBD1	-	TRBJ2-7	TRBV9	TGTGCCAGCCCCGGGTTCGGGACAGCTTTCCCCTACGAGCAGTACTTC	CASPGFGTAFPYEQYF
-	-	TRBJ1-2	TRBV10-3	TGTGCCATCAGTGATGGTGTCCAGGACTACACCTTC	CAISDGVQDYTF
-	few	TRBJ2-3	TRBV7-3	TGTGCCAGCAGCTTAATCGGCGGGGAGAGCACAGATACGCAGTATTTT	CASSLIGGESTDTQYF
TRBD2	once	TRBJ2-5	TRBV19	TGTGCCAGGTCCTCCGGGACTAGCGTGGGCCAAGAGACCCAGTACTTC	CARSSGTSVGQETQYF
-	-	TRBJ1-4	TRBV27	TGTGCCAGCGCCGGAGGGTGGGATGAAAAACTGTTTTTT	CASAGGWDEKLFF
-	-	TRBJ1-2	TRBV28	TGTGCCAGCAGTTTACGGGGGGCTGGTGGCTACACCTTC	CASSLRGAGGYTF
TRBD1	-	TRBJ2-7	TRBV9	TGTGCCAGCAGCGCGGGACAGGAGACCTCCTACGAGCAGTACTTC	CASSAGQETSYEQYF
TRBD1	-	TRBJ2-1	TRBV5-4	TGTGCCAGCAGCAGCCGACAGGGGGATAATGAGCAGTTCTTC	CASSSRQGDNEQFF
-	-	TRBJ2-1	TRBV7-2	TGTGCCAGCAGCTCCAGGGTCGTATACAATGAGCAGTTCTTC	CASSSRVVYNEQFF
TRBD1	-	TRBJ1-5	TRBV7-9	TGTGCCAGCAGCTTGACCTCGGGACAGGGAGTTAATCAGCCCCAGCATTTT	CASSLTSGQGVNQPQHF
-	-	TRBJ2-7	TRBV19	TGTGCCAGTAGTGGCAAAGGGGACACCCACTCCTACGAGCAGTACTTC	CASSGKGDTHSYEQYF
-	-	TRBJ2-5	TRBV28	TGTGCCAGCAGTTTGATGGGCTCTCAAGAGACCCAGTACTTC	CASSLMGSQETQYF
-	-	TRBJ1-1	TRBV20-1	TGCAGTGCTAGCATTTCTGAAGCTTTCTTT	CSASISEAFF
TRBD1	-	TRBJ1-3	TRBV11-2	TGTGCCAGCAGCTTGCTGAAGGACAGGGGGATCACCATATATTTT	CASSLLKDRGITIYF
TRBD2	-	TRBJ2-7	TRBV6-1	TGTGCCAGCAGTGTGGGGGCCTCTAGCGGGGGGCCATACTACGAGCAGTACTTC	CASSVGASSGGPYYEQYF
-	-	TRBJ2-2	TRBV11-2	TGTGCCAGCAGCTTAGAGGCGGGGGCCTACACCGGGGAGCTGTTTTTT	CASSLEAGAYTGELFF
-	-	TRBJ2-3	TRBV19	TGTGCCAGTAGTATAGCCCTGGGCAGGAGCACAGATACGCAGTATTTT	CASSIALGRSTDTQYF
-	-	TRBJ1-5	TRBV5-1	TGCGCCAGCAGCTTGGGGGGGGGCGATCAGCCCCAGCATTTT	CASSLGGGDQPQHF
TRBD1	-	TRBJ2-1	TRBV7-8	TGTGCCAGCAGCCACTCTCGTGAGGGACAGCCAGGAGATGAGCAGTTCTTC	CASSHSREGQPGDEQFF
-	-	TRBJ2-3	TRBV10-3	TGTGCCATCAGTGAGCCAAACAGGGCTTTTAGCACAGATACGCAGTATTTT	CAISEPNRAFSTDTQYF
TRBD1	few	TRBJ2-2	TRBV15	TGTGCCACCAGCAGAGGGACAGGTGCGACCGGGGAGCTGTTTTTT	CATSRGTGATGELFF
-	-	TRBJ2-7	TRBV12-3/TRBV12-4	TGTGCCAGCAGTCCCCGGGACTCCTACGAGCAGTACTTC	CASSPRDSYEQYF
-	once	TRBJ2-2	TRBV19	TGTGCCAGTAGCGCAATCCAGGGTGCCGGGGAGCTGTTTTTT	CASSAIQGAGELFF
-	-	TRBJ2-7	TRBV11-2	TGTGCCAGCAGCCCCTTCGTCTTCAGTTCCGGGTACGAGCAGTACTTC	CASSPFVFSSGYEQYF
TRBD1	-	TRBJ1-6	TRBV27	TGTGCCAGCAGTCTCTGGACAGGGACTTATAATTCACCCCTCCACTTT	CASSLWTGTYNSPLHF
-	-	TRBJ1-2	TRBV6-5	TGTGCCACCTTTAGAAATGGCTACACCTTC	CATFRNGYTF
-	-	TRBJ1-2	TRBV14	TGTGCCAGCAGCCCCCTACGTTCGGGCTACACCTTC	CASSPLRSGYTF
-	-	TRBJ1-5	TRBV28	TGTGCCAGCAGTTTATCCACAGGGAAGGGCAATCAGCCCCAGCATTTT	CASSLSTGKGNQPQHF
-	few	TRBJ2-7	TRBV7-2	TGTGCCAGCAGCTTTCAGGGGCCGAGGTACGAGCAGTACTTC	CASSFQGPRYEQYF
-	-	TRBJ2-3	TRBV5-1	TGCGCCAGCAGCTCCGGGACAGGGACTAGAGATACGCAGTATTTT	CASSSGTGTRDTQYF
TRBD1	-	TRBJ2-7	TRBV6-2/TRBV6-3	TGTGCCAGCAGTTACCGGGACAGAACCTACGAGCAGTACTTC	CASSYRDRTYEQYF
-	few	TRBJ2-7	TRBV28	TGTGCCAGCAGTTTAAGGGGTCCCTACGAGCAGTACTTC	CASSLRGPYEQYF
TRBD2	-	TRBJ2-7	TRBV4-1	TGCGCCAGCAGCTTCTCCCTAGCGGGGGGTAAATACGAGCAGTACTTC	CASSFSLAGGKYEQYF
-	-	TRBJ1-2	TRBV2	TGTGCCAGCAGTGAGACTGAGGGAGGCTATGGCTACACCTTC	CASSETEGGYGYTF
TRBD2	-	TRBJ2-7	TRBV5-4	TGTGCCAGCAGCTTGGGCCCCCTGCGCGGGGGGGGGTACGAGCAGTACTTC	CASSLGPLRGGGYEQYF
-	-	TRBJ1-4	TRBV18	TGTGCCAGCTCACCCGGACAGCCTTCTAATGAAAAACTGTTTTTT	CASSPGQPSNEKLFF
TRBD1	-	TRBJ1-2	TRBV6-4	TGTGCCAGCAGCGACCCCGGGACAGGGACCTATGGCTACACCTTC	CASSDPGTGTYGYTF
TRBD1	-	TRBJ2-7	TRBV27	TGTGCCAGCAGTTCACCGGGACAGGGGGCTGGGCAGTACTTC	CASSSPGQGAGQYF
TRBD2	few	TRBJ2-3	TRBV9	TGTGCCAGCAACAGCGGGGGCACAGATACGCAGTATTTT	CASNSGGTDTQYF
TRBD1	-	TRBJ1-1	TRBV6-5	TGTGCCAGCAGTAGGGACAGAAACACTGAAGCTTTCTTT	CASSRDRNTEAFF
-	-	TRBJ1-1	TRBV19	TGTGCCAGTAGTAGATGGACAGATTTGAACACTGAAGCTTTCTTT	CASSRWTDLNTEAFF
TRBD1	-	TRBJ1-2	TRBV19	TGTGCCAGTAGTATACCCGGGACAGGGGGCCAGAATGGCTACACCTTC	CASSIPGTGGQNGYTF
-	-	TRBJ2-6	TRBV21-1	TGTGCCAGCAGCAATGAGGTAAATCTGACCTCTGGGGCCAACGTCCTGACTTTC	CASSNEVNLTSGANVLTF
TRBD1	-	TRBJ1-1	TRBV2	TGTGCCAGCAGTGAAGTCGGGCACAGGGGCAACACTGAAGCTTTCTTT	CASSEVGHRGNTEAFF
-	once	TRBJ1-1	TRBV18	TGTGCCAGCTCATCCGCGCCGAACACTGAAGCTTTCTTT	CASSSAPNTEAFF